This T cell receptor beta chain derives from a study of a mutant IDH1 vaccine in newly diagnosed glioma. V gave up 5 bases and J gave up 6 bases; unmatched junction bases: 10. The CDR3 is 15 amino acids. Germline values: CDR1 MDHEN, CDR2 SYDVKM. This sample's time point: week 35, safety follow-up. Every vaccination contained 300 ug of the mutant IDH1 20-mer peptide and was paired with topical imiquimod. Donors' newly diagnosed IDH1-mutant WHO grade 3 or 4 astrocytomas lacked nuclear ATRX. Points on this clone: Its specificity is not known.

TCRdb's table, derived via immunoSEQ multiplex PCR, lists solely in-frame clones and lacks some. The data hold tens of thousands of clones, with around 80% observed a single time. The clonotype was recovered from a man younger than 40 with glioma. This specimen was PBMCs, taken from a glioma patient whose treatment included an IDH1 peptide vaccine. This sequence joins TRBV28 and TRBJ2-3; 8 bases fit TRBD2. Written as DNA, the CDR3 is TGTGCCAGCAGTGAGACTAGCGCCCGGAGGGATACGCAGTATTTT. It specifies CASSETSARRDTQYF. Combining the CDR3 with reference TRBV28 and TRBJ2-3 gives the whole variable domain DVKVTQSSRYLVKRTGEKVFLECVQDMDHENMFWYRQDPGLGLRLIYFSYDVKMKEKGDIPEGYSVSREKKERFSLILESASTNQTSMYLCASSETSARRDTQYFGPGTRLTVL.